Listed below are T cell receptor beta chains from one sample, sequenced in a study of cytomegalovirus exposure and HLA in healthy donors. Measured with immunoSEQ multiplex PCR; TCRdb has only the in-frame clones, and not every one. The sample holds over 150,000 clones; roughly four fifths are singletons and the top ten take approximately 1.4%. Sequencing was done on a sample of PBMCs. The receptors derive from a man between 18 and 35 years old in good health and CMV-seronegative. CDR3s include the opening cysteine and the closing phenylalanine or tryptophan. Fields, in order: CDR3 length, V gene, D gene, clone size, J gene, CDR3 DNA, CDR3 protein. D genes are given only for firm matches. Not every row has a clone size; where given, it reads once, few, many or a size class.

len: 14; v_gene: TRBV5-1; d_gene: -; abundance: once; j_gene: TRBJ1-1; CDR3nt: TGCGCCAGCAGCTTCACAGGTTCGGGCACTGAAGCTTTCTTT; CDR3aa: CASSFTGSGTEAFF
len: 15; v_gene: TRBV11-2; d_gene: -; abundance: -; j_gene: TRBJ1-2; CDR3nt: TGTGCCAGCAGCTTAGTACAGGGAGCTAACTATGGCTACACCTTC; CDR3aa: CASSLVQGANYGYTF
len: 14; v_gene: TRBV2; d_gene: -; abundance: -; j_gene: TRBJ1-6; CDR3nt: TGTGCCAGCAGTGAAGGGAGCGCCGCTGGGCCCCTCCACTTT; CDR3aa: CASSEGSAAGPLHF
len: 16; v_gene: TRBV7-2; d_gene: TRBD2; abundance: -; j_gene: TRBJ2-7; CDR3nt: TGTGCCAGCAGCTTACTCCCTAGCGGGACGGCCTACGAGCAGTACTTC; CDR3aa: CASSLLPSGTAYEQYF
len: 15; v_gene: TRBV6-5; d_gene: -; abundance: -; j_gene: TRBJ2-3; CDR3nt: TGTGCCAGCAGTTACTCAGGGCAGGGTGAGGATACGCAGTATTTT; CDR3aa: CASSYSGQGEDTQYF
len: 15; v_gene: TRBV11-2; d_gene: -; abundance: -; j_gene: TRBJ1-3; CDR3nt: TGTGCCAGCAGCTTGGGGGCCCACTCTGGAAACACCATATATTTT; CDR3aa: CASSLGAHSGNTIYF
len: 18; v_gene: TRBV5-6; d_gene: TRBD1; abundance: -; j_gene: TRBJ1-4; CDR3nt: TGTGCCAGCAGCTTGGCCCTCTGGGGGACAGGGCCGAATGAAAAACTGTTTTTT; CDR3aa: CASSLALWGTGPNEKLFF
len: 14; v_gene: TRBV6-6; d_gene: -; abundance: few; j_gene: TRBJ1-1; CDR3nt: TGTGCCAGCATTTGGCCAGGGCTTAACACTGAAGCTTTCTTT; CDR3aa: CASIWPGLNTEAFF
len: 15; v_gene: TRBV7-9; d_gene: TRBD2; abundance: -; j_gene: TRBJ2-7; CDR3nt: TGTTCCAGCAGCCCCCCCGGGACTACAACTTACGAGCAGTACTTC; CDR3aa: CSSSPPGTTTYEQYF
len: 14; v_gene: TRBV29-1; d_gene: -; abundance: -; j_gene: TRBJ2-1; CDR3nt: TGCAGCGTTGAGGTTGAGACTATCTACAATGAGCAGTTCTTC; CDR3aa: CSVEVETIYNEQFF
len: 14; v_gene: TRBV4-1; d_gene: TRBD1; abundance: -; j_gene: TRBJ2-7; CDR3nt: TGCGCCAGCAGCCACACAGGGGGCATCTACGAGCAGTACTTC; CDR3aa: CASSHTGGIYEQYF
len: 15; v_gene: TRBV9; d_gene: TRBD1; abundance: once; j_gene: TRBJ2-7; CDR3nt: TGTGCCAGCAGCGTACCCTCAGGGGGCGCCTACGAGCAGTACTTC; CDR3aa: CASSVPSGGAYEQYF
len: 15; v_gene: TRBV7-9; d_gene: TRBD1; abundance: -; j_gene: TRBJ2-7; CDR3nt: TGTGCCAGCAGCTTAGCGGGACAGGGGGCGAGGGAGCAGTACTTC; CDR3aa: CASSLAGQGAREQYF
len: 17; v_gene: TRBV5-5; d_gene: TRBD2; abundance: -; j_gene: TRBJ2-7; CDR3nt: TGTGCCAGCAGCTTGGTCCCGGCTAGCGGGAGCTCCTACGAGCAGTACTTC; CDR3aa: CASSLVPASGSSYEQYF
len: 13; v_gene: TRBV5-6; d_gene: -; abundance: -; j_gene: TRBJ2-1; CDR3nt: TGTGCCAGCAGCTTGGGGTGGGGGGATGAGCAGTTCTTC; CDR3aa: CASSLGWGDEQFF
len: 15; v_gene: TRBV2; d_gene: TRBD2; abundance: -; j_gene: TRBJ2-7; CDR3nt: TGTGCCAGCAGTGATGGAGCGGGAGGGCCCGGCGAGCAGTACTTC; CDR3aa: CASSDGAGGPGEQYF
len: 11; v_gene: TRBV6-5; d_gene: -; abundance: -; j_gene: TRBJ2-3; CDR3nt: TGTGCCAGCGGAGCGGGAGATACGCAGTATTTT; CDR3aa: CASGAGDTQYF
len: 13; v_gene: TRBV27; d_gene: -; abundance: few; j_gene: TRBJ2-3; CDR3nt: TGTGCCAGCAGTTTCAGGGGATTAGATACGCAGTATTTT; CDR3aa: CASSFRGLDTQYF
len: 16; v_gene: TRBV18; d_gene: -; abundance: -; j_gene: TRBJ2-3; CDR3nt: TGTGCCAGCTCACCAAACTCGGGGGGCGCCGGATTTACGCAGTATTTT; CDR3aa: CASSPNSGGAGFTQYF
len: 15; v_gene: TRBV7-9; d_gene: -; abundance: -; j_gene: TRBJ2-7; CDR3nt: TGTGCCAGCAGGGCCGGGACGGACAGCTCCTACGAGCAGTACTTC; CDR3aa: CASRAGTDSSYEQYF
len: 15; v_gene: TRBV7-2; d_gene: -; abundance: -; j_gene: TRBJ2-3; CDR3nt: TGTGCCAGCAGCTTAGCGCCCGAGCCCACAGATACGCAGTATTTT; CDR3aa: CASSLAPEPTDTQYF
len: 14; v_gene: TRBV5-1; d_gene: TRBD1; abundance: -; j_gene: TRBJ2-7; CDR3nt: TGCGCCAGCAGCCCAGGGGGAGAGGTTTACGAGCAGTACTTC; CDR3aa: CASSPGGEVYEQYF
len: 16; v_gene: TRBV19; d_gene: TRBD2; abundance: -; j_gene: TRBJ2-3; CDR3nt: TGTGCCAGTAGTTCCGCCGGGACTAGCGGGTGGGATACGCAGTATTTT; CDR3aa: CASSSAGTSGWDTQYF
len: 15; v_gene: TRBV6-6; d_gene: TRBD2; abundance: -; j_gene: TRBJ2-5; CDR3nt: TGTGCCAGCAGTTATAATGCGGGAGGGCGGGAGACCCAGTACTTC; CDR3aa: CASSYNAGGRETQYF
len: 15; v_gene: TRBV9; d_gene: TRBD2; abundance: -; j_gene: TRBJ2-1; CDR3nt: TGTGCCAGCAGCGGCCGGACTAGCGGGATGAGTGAGCAGTTCTTC; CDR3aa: CASSGRTSGMSEQFF
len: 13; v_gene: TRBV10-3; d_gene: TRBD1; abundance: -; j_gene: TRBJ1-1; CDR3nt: TGTGCCACCAACACGGGACAGGATACTGAAGCTTTCTTT; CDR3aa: CATNTGQDTEAFF
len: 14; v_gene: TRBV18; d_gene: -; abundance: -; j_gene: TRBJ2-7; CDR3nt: TGTGCCAGCTCACTCACAGCGGAGTCGTACGAGCAGTACTTC; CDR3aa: CASSLTAESYEQYF
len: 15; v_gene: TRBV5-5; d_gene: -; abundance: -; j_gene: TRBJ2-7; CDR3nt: TGTGCCAGCAGCTTGAGGGGGAAGCCCCCCTACGAGCAGTACTTC; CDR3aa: CASSLRGKPPYEQYF
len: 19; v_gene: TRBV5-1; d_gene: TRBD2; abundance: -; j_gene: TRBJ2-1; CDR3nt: TGCGCCAGCAGCCGAACAACCGGGACTAGCGGGATCTCCTACAATGAGCAGTTCTTC; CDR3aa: CASSRTTGTSGISYNEQFF
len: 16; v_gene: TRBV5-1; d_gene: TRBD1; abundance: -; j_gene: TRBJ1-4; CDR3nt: TGCGCCAGCAGCTTCAGGGGGAGCGCAACTAATGAAAAACTGTTTTTT; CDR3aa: CASSFRGSATNEKLFF
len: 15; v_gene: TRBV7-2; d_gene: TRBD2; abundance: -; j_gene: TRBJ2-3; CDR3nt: TGTGCCAGCAGCTTAGGCGGCGGGAGGGCGGATACGCAGTATTTT; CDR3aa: CASSLGGGRADTQYF
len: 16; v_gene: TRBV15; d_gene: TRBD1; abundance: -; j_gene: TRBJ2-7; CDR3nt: TGTGCCACCAGCAGAGATAGACAGGGCTCTCGGTACGAGCAGTACTTC; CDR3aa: CATSRDRQGSRYEQYF
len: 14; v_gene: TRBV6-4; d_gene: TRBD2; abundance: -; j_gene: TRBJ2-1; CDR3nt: TGTGCCAGCAGTTTATCGGGCGGGGGGGATGAGCAGTTCTTC; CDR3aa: CASSLSGGGDEQFF